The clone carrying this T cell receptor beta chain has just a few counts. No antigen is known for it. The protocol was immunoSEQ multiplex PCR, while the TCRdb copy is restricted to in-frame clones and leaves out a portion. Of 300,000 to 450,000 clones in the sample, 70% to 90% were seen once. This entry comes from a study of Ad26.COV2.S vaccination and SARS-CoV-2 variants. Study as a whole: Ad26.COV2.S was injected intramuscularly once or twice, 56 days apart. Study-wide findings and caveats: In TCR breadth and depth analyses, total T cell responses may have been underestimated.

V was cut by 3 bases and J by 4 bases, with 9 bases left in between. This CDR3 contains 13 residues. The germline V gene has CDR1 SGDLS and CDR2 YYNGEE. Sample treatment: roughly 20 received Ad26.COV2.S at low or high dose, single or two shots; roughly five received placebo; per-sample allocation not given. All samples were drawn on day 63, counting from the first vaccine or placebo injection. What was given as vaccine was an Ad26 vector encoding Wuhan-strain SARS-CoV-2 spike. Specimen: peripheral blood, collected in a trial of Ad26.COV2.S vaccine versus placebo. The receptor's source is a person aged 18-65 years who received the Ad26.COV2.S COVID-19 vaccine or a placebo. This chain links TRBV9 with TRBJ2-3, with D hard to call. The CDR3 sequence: CASSGTRPDTQYF. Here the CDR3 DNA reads TGTGCCAGCAGCGGGACCCGTCCAGATACGCAGTATTTT.